This T cell receptor beta chain was profiled in a study of control samples from healthy donors and cancer patients. This clone was recorded once. This CDR3 comprises 13 residues. The method was immunoSEQ multiplex PCR; TCRdb's version includes in-frame clones alone and lacks a portion of them. The data hold about 180,000 clones, with roughly 90% observed a single time. This sequence was found in a woman between 45 and 60 years old in good health. The chain combines TRBV21-1 with TRBJ1-2. TRBV21-1 has pseudogene status. The sequenced sample consisted of blood. The DNA of the CDR3 is TGTGCCAGCAGCAACGAAGGATACTATGGCTACACCTTC. Protein product: CASSNEGYYGYTF.